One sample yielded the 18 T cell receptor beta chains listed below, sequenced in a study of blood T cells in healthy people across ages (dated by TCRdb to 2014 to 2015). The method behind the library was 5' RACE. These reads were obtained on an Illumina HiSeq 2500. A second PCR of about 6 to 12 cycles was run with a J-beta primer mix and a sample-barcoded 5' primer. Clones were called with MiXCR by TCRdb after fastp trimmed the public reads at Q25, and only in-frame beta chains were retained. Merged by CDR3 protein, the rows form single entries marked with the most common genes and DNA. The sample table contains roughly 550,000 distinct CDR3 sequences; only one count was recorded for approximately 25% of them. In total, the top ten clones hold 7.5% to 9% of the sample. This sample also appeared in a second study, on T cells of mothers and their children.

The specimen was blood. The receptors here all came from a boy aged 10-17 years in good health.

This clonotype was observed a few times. The CDR3 sequence: CSATRQGGSGANVLTF. The CDR3 coding sequence is TGCAGTGCTACGAGACAGGGAGGCTCAGGGGCCAACGTCCTGACTTTC. The chain has TRBV20-1 and TRBJ2-6, with TRBD1 as a possible D gene (7 bases). The CDR3 is 16 amino acids. Germline CDR1 DFQATT, CDR2 SNEGSKA (reference sequence). Between the trimmed V and J ends, which lost 4 bases and 4 bases, there was a span of 17 bases.

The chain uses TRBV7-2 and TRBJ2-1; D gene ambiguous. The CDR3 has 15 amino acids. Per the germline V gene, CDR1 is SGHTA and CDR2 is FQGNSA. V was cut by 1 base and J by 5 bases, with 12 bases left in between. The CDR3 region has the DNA TGTGCCAGCAGCTTAGACCTCGGGTCGAACAATGAGCAGTTCTTC. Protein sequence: CASSLDLGSNNEQFF.

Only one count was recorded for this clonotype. This chain's CDR3 is CASSPDPSGAYEQYF. The CDR3 DNA reads as TGCGCCAGCAGCCCAGACCCGTCCGGGGCCTACGAGCAGTACTTC. This chain joins TRBV4-3 and TRBJ2-7; tentative D call: TRBD2 (5 bases). V lost 4 bases, J lost 2 bases, and 15 bases lay in between. This CDR3 is built from 15 residues. CDR1 is LGHNA, CDR2 YSLEER, per germline.

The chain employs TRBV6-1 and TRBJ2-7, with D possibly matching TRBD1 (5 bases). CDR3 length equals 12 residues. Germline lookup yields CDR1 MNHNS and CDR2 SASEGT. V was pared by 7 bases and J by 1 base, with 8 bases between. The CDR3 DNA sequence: TGTGCCAGCATAGACAGATCCTACGAGCAGTACTTC. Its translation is CASIDRSYEQYF.

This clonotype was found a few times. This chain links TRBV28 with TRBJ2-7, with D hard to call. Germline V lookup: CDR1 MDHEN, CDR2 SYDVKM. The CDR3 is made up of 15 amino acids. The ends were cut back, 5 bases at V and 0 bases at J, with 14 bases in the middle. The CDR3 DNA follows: TGTGCCAGCAGTCCGGTCCAAGGATCCTCCTACGAGCAGTACTTC. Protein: CASSPVQGSSYEQYF. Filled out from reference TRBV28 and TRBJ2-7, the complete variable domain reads DVKVTQSSRYLVKRTGEKVFLECVQDMDHENMFWYRQDPGLGLRLIYFSYDVKMKEKGDIPEGYSVSREKKERFSLILESASTNQTSMYLCASSPVQGSSYEQYFGPGTRLTVT.

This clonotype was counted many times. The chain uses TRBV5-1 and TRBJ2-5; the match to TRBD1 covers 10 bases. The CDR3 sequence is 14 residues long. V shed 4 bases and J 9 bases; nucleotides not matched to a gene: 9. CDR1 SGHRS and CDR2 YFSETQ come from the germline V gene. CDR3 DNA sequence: TGCGCCAGCAGCCCCTGGGACAGGGGAGAATCCCAGTACTTC. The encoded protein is CASSPWDRGESQYF.

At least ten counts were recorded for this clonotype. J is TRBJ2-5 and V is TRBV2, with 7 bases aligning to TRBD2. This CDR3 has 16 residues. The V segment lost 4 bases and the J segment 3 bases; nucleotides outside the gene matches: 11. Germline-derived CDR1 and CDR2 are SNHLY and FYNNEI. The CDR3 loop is CASSVRSGAAKETQYF. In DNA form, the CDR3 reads TGTGCCAGCAGTGTTCGCAGCGGGGCGGCCAAAGAGACCCAGTACTTC.

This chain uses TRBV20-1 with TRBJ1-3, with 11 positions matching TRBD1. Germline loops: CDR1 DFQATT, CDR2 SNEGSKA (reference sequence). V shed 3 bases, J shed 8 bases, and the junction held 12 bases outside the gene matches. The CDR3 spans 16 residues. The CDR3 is CSASYWTGGKGYTIYF. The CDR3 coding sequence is TGCAGTGCTAGCTACTGGACAGGGGGCAAAGGGTACACCATATATTTT.

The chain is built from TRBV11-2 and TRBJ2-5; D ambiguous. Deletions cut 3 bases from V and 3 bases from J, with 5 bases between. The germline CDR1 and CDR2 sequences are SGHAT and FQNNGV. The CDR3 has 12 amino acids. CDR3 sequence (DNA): TGTGCCAGCAGCTTTACGGAAGAGACCCAGTACTTC. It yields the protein CASSFTEETQYF.

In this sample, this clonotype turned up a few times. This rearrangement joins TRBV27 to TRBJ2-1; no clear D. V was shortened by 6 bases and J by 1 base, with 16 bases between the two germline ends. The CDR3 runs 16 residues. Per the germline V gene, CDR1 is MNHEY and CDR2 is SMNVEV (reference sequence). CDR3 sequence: CASSATWAPSYNEQFF. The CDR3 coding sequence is TGTGCCAGCAGCGCCACGTGGGCCCCTTCCTACAATGAGCAGTTCTTC.

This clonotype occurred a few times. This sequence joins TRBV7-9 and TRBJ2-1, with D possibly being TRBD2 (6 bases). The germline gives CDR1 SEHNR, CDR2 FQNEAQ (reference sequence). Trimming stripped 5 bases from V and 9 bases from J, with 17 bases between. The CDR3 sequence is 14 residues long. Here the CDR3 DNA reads TGTGCCAGCAGCCTACTGGGACTGACGGCTGAGCAGTTCTTC. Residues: CASSLLGLTAEQFF. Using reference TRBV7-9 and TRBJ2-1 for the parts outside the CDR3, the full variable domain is DTGVSQNPRHKITKRGQNVTFRCDPISEHNRLYWYRQTLGQGPEFLTYFQNEAQLEKSRLLSDRFSAERPKGSFSTLEIQRTEQGDSAMYLCASSLLGLTAEQFFGPGTRLTVL.

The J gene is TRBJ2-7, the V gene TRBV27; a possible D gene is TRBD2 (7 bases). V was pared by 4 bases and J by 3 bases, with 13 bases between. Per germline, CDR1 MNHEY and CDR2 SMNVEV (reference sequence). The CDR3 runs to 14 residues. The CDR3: CASSSWGGRYEQYF. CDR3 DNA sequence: TGTGCCAGCAGTTCCTGGGGGGGGCGCTACGAGCAGTACTTC.

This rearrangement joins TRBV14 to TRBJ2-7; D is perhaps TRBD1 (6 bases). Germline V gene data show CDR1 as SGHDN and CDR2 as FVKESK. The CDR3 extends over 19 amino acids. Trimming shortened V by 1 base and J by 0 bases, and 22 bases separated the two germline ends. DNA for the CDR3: TGTGCCAGCAGCCAAGGTTTTATGTTTGGGGGCAGGGGCTCCTACGAGCAGTACTTC. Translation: CASSQGFMFGGRGSYEQYF.

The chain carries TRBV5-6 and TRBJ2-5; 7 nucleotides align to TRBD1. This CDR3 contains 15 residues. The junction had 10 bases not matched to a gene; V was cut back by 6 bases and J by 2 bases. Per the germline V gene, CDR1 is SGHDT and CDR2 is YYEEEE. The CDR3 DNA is TGTGCCAGCATAGGCTTTGACAGGGTTCAAGAGACCCAGTACTTC. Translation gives CASIGFDRVQETQYF.

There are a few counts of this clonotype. CDR3 nucleotide sequence: TGTGCCAGCACCCTCAGGGGGCTGGTACGGAGCAATCAGCCCCAGCATTTT. Its protein is CASTLRGLVRSNQPQHF. The chain carries TRBV6-2 or TRBV6-3 and TRBJ1-5, with 8 bases aligning to TRBD1. The V and J ends lost 7 bases and 1 base, in that order; junction bases with no gene match: 12. In germline, CDR1 is MNHEY, CDR2 SVGEGT. This CDR3 has 17 amino acids.

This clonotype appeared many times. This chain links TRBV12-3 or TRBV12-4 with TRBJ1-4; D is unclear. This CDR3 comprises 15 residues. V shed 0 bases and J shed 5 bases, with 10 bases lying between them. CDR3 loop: CASSLAGARNEKLFF. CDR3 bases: TGTGCCAGCAGTTTAGCGGGAGCCCGGAATGAAAAACTGTTTTTT.

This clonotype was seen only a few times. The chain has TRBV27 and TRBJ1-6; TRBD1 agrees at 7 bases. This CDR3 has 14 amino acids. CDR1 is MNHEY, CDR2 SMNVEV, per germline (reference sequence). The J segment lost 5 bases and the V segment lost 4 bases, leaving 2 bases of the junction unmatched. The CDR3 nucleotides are TGTGCCAGCAGTTACCAGGGGGATAATTCACCCCTCCACTTT. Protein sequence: CASSYQGDNSPLHF.

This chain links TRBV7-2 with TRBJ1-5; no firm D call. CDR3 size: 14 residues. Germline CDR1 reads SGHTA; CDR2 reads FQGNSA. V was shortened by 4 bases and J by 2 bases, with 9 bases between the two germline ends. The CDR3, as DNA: TGTGCCAGCAGCTCCCTGGGTGGCAATCAGCCCCAGCATTTT. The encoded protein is CASSSLGGNQPQHF. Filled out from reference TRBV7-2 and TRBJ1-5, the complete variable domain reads GAGVSQSPSNKVTEKGKDVELRCDPISGHTALYWYRQSLGQGLEFLIYFQGNSAPDKSGLPSDRFSAERTGGSVSTLTIQRTQQEDSAVYLCASSSLGGNQPQHFGDGTRLSIL.